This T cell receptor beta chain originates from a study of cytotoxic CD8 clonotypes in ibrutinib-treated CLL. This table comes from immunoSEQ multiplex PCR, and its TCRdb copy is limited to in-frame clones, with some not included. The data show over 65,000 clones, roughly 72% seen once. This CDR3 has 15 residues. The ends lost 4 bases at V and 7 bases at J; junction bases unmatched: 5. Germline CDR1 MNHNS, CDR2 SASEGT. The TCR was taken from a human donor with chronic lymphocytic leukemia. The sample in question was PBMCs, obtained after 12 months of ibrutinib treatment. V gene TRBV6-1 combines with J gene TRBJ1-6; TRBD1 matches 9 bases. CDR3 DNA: TGTGCCAGCAGTGTCCGGGACAGGGAGAATTCACCCCTCCACTTT. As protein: CASSVRDRENSPLHF.